The 26 T cell receptor beta chains below come from one sample, sequenced in a study of blood T cells in healthy people across ages. Together with a sample-barcoded 5' primer, a J-beta primer mix was included in a second PCR lasting about 7 to 11 cycles. TCRdb re-called the 5' RACE reads through MiXCR, storing one row per CDR3 protein. The sample consists of over 600,000 distinct CDR3 sequences, more than 50% of them appearing once. What was sequenced was blood. These TCRs come from a man in his forties or fifties in good health.

With regard to this clonotype: The junction and the germline gene differ at one end; a read error may be behind it. The chain joins TRBV2 to TRBJ2-4, with D unclear. The CDR3 length is 11 residues. Germline V gives CDR1 SNHLY, CDR2 FYNNEI. The CDR3 sequence is CVSSGQNIQYF. The CDR3 DNA follows: TGTGTCAGCAGTGGGCAAAACATTCAGTACTTC.

The chain uses TRBV29-1 and TRBJ2-2; no clear D. Germline values: CDR1 SQVTM, CDR2 ANQGSEA. The germline V and J ends were trimmed by 4 bases and 0 bases, with 6 bases remaining between them. This CDR3 is 13 amino acids long. This CDR3 is CSVAPANTGELFF. In DNA, the CDR3 is TGCAGCGTTGCTCCCGCGAACACCGGGGAGCTGTTTTTT.

This clonotype showed up many times. The rearrangement links TRBV4-1 to TRBJ2-6, with D unresolved. The CDR3 is 16 amino acids. Germline lookup yields CDR1 MGHRA and CDR2 YSYEKL. Trimming took off 3 bases at V and 4 bases at J, with 13 bases between the two ends. DNA for the CDR3: TGCGCCAGCAGCCAGACGATAGGGTTCGGGGCCAACGTCCTGACTTTC. As protein: CASSQTIGFGANVLTF.

This clonotype has just a few counts. CDR3: CATGAEFTDTQYF. In DNA form, the CDR3 reads TGTGCCACGGGCGCGGAATTCACAGATACGCAGTATTTT. This chain uses TRBV2 with TRBJ2-3, with unresolved D. CDR3 length: 13 amino acids. Trimming pared 10 bases from V and 2 bases from J, leaving 13 bases between. Per the germline V gene, CDR1 is SNHLY and CDR2 is FYNNEI.

The chain combines TRBV28 with TRBJ2-3, with 8 positions matching TRBD2. The CDR3 spans 13 residues. Trimming took 8 bases from V and 2 from J; bases not matched to a gene: 3. The germline V gene encodes CDR1 MDHEN and CDR2 SYDVKM. The CDR3 region is CASSGGYTDTQYF. In nucleotides, the CDR3 is TGTGCCAGCTCGGGGGGGTACACAGATACGCAGTATTTT.

Only a few counts were recorded for this clonotype. The genes are TRBV5-1 and TRBJ2-1, with D possibly being TRBD1 (7 bases). The DNA matches TRBJ2-7 better at its end, which makes the J call doubtful. CDR1 is SGHRS, CDR2 YFSETQ, per germline. The CDR3 is 18 amino acids. In nucleotides, the CDR3 is TGCGCCAGCAGCACGGAGGGGGCCTCTCGGCTTTGGTACAATGAGCAGTACTTC. It specifies CASSTEGASRLWYNEQYF.

The J gene is TRBJ2-3, the V gene TRBV9, with TRBD2 matching over 7 bases. V was pared by 4 bases and J by 2 bases, with 10 bases of the junction left unmatched. The CDR3 consists of 16 residues. Germline V gives CDR1 SGDLS, CDR2 YYNGEE. The CDR3 DNA reads TGTGCCAGCAGCCTGAGAATTGGGGACTACACAGATACGCAGTATTTT. Translation: CASSLRIGDYTDTQYF.

This clonotype was observed at least ten times. V and J are TRBV5-1 and TRBJ1-2; D is unresolved. The V end was cut by 3 bases, the J end by 4 bases, with 10 bases between. Germline-derived CDR1 and CDR2 are SGHRS and YFSETQ. There are 13 residues in the CDR3. The CDR3 DNA sequence: TGCGCCAGCAGCTCGGACGGAATCTATGGCTACACCTTC. This codes for CASSSDGIYGYTF.

The chain combines TRBV4-3 with TRBJ2-3; D unclear. V was cut by 4 bases and J by 1 base, with 12 bases left in between. CDR3 size: 15 residues. CDR1 is LGHNA and CDR2 is YSLEER in the germline V gene. The CDR3 region is CASSRNNDRTDTQYF. The DNA of the CDR3 is TGCGCCAGCAGCCGAAACAATGATCGCACAGATACGCAGTATTTT.

The chain is built from TRBV5-1 and TRBJ2-1, with 7 positions matching TRBD1. CDR1 is SGHRS and CDR2 is YFSETQ in the germline V gene. This CDR3 has 15 residues. J gave up 3 bases and V 3 bases, and 6 bases lay outside the gene matches. The CDR3 nucleotides are TGCGCCAGCAGCTCAGACAGGGTCCTCTACAATGAGCAGTTCTTC. It specifies CASSSDRVLYNEQFF. Complete variable domain (other parts from reference TRBV5-1 and TRBJ2-1): KAGVTQTPRYLIKTRGQQVTLSCSPISGHRSVSWYQQTPGQGLQFLFEYFSETQRNKGNFPGRFSGRQFSNSRSEMNVSTLELGDSALYLCASSSDRVLYNEQFFGPGTRLTVL.

The rearrangement uses TRBV20-1 and TRBJ2-5; no reliable D call. V shed 8 bases and J shed 2 bases, with 9 bases lying between them. CDR3 length equals 11 residues. CDR1 is DFQATT, CDR2 SNEGSKA, per germline (reference sequence). The CDR3 nucleotides are TGCAGTCCGGTGCGACAAGAGACCCAGTACTTC. Protein: CSPVRQETQYF.

This clonotype was seen only once. The DNA of the CDR3 is TGTGCCAGCAGCCGGTACGGACCAACTAATGAAAAACTGTTTTTT. It specifies CASSRYGPTNEKLFF. This chain links TRBV7-9 with TRBJ1-4; no clear D gene. The CDR3 consists of 15 residues. Trimming stripped 5 bases from V and 0 bases from J, with 10 bases between. Germline V CDR1 and CDR2: SEHNR, FQNEAQ (reference sequence).

The chain employs TRBV20-1 and TRBJ2-5; 10 nucleotides line up with TRBD2. Looked up from germline, CDR1 is DFQATT and CDR2 is SNEGSKA (reference sequence). Losses at the gene ends were 1 base for V and 11 bases for J; bases not matched to a gene: 16. The CDR3 has 16 residues. For the CDR3, the DNA is TGCAGTGCTAGAGCCCCAAGCGGGAGGGCCCTCAATGAGCAGTACTTC. This gives the protein CSARAPSGRALNEQYF.

This chain joins TRBV28 and TRBJ1-4; D unclear. Germline CDR1 MDHEN, CDR2 SYDVKM. V shed 6 bases and J shed 8 bases, with 16 bases lying between them. The CDR3 sequence is 14 residues long. The CDR3 protein is CASSLLSYGEKLFF. In DNA form, the CDR3 reads TGTGCCAGCAGCCTTTTGTCCTACGGGGAAAAACTGTTTTTT.

The chain is built from TRBV15 and TRBJ2-7; D is possibly TRBD1 (6 bases). The DNA end lines up better with TRBJ2-5; the J call may be wrong. Looked up from germline, CDR1 is LNHNV and CDR2 is YYDKDF (reference sequence). The CDR3 runs to 15 residues. This CDR3 reads CATSSNRVLEETQYF. CDR3 sequence (DNA): TGTGCCACCAGCAGCAACAGGGTGTTGGAGGAGACCCAGTACTTC.

This clonotype showed up just a few times. V gene TRBV4-2 combines with J gene TRBJ2-5, with 10 positions matching TRBD2. The CDR3 is 17 amino acids. Germline CDR1 LGHNA, CDR2 YNFKEQ. Germline trimming cut 0 bases from V and 4 bases from J; bases unmatched to any gene: 8. The CDR3 DNA sequence: TGTGCCAGCAGCCAAGATCCAGCGGGGGGGCTTGGAGAGACCCAGTACTTC. Translated, it gives CASSQDPAGGLGETQYF.

The sample holds a few counts of this clonotype. V and J are TRBV27 and TRBJ2-4; 12 positions agree with TRBD1. The trim removed 6 bases at V and 1 base at J, leaving 16 bases unmatched. The germline CDR1 and CDR2 sequences are MNHEY and SMNVEV (reference sequence). The CDR3 consists of 20 residues. For the CDR3, the DNA is TGTGCCAGCAGCGTCCTACCGGGACAGGGGGCATTGGGGGCCAAAAACATTCAGTACTTC. This sequence encodes CASSVLPGQGALGAKNIQYF.

The V call is TRBV11-3, the J call TRBJ2-1; TRBD2 matches at 8 bases. Germline V gene sequence: CDR1 SGHNT, CDR2 YENEEA. J was trimmed by 10 bases and V by 5 bases; bases with no gene match: 22. This CDR3 spans 18 amino acids. The CDR3 nucleotides read TGTGCCAGCAGCCTTTCGGGCTTAGCGGGAATTAAATCCTACGAGCAGTTCTTC. Translated, it gives CASSLSGLAGIKSYEQFF.

This chain uses TRBV15 with TRBJ2-3; the match to TRBD2 covers 12 bases. Germline loops: CDR1 LNHNV, CDR2 YYDKDF (reference sequence). Trimming at V came to 3 bases and at J to 7 bases, leaving 8 bases not matched to a gene. This CDR3 is 16 amino acids long. The CDR3 here is CATSSGLAGGPYTQYF. The DNA for the CDR3 is TGTGCCACCAGCAGTGGGCTAGCGGGAGGGCCGTATACGCAGTATTTT.

This chain links TRBV20-1 with TRBJ2-5; 9 nucleotides agree with TRBD1. This CDR3 is built from 16 residues. Germline CDR1 is DFQATT and CDR2 is SNEGSKA (reference sequence). J lost 4 bases, V lost 0 bases, and 9 bases had no gene match. The CDR3 here is CSARDPIGTGRETQYF. Here the CDR3 DNA reads TGCAGTGCTAGAGATCCAATTGGGACAGGGAGAGAGACCCAGTACTTC.

The sample holds a few counts of this clonotype. V gene TRBV5-1 combines with J gene TRBJ2-1; TRBD1 matches at 8 bases. CDR1 is SGHRS, CDR2 YFSETQ, per germline. This CDR3 has 18 residues. The ends lost 4 bases at V and 0 bases at J; junction bases unmatched: 12. CDR3 coding DNA: TGCGCCAGCAGCCAAGTTGGACAGGGCCTCAGCTCCTACAATGAGCAGTTCTTC. Protein: CASSQVGQGLSSYNEQFF.

The CDR3 sequence is CASSLAAGPYNEQFF. DNA of the CDR3: TGCGCCAGCAGCTTGGCAGCGGGACCTTACAATGAGCAGTTCTTC. V usage is TRBV5-1 and J usage is TRBJ2-1; 7 bases agree with TRBD2. V trimming: 0 bases; J trimming: 4 bases; junction bases outside the gene matches: 4. Per germline, CDR1 SGHRS and CDR2 YFSETQ. This CDR3 is 15 amino acids long.

The chain employs TRBV28 and TRBJ1-5; D is unclear. CDR1 and CDR2 from the germline V gene are MDHEN and SYDVKM. Trimming removed 3 bases at V and 0 bases at J, with 12 bases between. This CDR3 comprises 16 residues. CDR3 protein: CASSFPGVGSNQPQHF. The CDR3 nucleotides read TGTGCCAGCAGTTTTCCCGGAGTGGGTAGCAATCAGCCCCAGCATTTT.

V and J are TRBV20-1 and TRBJ2-7, with 10 bases fitting TRBD2. Germline-derived CDR1 and CDR2 are DFQATT and SNEGSKA (reference sequence). The ends lost 1 base at V and 2 bases at J; junction bases unmatched: 8. CDR3 length: 16 residues. CDR3 in amino acids: CSARGREREGPYEQYF. The CDR3 nucleotides read TGCAGTGCTAGAGGAAGGGAGCGGGAGGGACCCTACGAGCAGTACTTC.

The CDR3 bases are TGCAGCGTCGGTACCGGGGCCCAAAAGGACTATGGCTACACCTTC. Protein sequence: CSVGTGAQKDYGYTF. The chain uses TRBV29-1 and TRBJ1-2; a weak D match, TRBD1 (5 bases). The CDR3 has 15 residues. Germline V gene data show CDR1 as SQVTM and CDR2 as ANQGSEA. Trimming pared 6 bases from V and 3 bases from J, leaving 20 bases between.

The CDR3 here is CASSDPLAGGWTDTQYF. For the CDR3, the DNA is TGCGCCAGCAGCGACCCCCTAGCGGGAGGGTGGACAGATACGCAGTATTTT. The rearrangement uses TRBV5-1 and TRBJ2-3; 12 positions agree with TRBD2. The CDR3 covers 17 residues. The germline V gene encodes CDR1 SGHRS and CDR2 YFSETQ. V gave up 4 bases and J gave up 3 bases; unmatched junction bases: 9.